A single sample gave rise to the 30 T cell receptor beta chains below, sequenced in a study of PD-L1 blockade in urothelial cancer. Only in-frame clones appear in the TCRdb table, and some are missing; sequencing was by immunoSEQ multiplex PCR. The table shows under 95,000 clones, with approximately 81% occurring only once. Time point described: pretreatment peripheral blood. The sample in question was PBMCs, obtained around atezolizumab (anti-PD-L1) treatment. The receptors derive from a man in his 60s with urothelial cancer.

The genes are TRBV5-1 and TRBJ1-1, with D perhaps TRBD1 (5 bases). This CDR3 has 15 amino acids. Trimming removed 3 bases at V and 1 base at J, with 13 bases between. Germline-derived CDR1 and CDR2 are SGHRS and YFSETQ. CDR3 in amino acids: CASSSDKDKNTEAFF. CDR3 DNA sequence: TGCGCCAGCAGCTCCGATAAGGACAAGAACACTGAAGCTTTCTTT.

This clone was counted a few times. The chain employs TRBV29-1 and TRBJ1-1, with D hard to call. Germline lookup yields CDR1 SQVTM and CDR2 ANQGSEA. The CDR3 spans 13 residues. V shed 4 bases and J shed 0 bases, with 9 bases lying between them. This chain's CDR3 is CSVAKELNTEAFF. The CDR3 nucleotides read TGCAGCGTTGCAAAGGAGTTGAACACTGAAGCTTTCTTT. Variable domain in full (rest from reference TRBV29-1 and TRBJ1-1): SAVISQKPSRDICQRGTSLTIQCQVDSQVTMMFWYRQQPGQSLTLIATANQGSEATYESGFVIDKFPISRPNLTFSTLTVSNMSPEDSSIYLCSVAKELNTEAFFGQGTRLTVV.

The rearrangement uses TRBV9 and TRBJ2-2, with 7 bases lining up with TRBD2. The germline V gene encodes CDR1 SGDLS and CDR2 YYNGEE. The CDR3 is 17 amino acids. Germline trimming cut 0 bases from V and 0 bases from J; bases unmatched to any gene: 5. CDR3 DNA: TGTGCCAGCAGCGTAGTTCCTAGCGGACCGAACACCGGGGAGCTGTTTTTT. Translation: CASSVVPSGPNTGELFF.

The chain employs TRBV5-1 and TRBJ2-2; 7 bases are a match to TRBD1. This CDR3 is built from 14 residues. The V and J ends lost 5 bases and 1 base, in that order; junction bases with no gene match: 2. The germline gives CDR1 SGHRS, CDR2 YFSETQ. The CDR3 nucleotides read TGCGCCAGCAGGGGGACAGAGAACACCGGGGAGCTGTTTTTT. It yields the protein CASRGTENTGELFF.

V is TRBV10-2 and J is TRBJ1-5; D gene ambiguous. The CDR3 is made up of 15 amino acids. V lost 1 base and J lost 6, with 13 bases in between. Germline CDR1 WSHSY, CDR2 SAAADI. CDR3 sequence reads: CASSELGQSFQPQHF. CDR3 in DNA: TGCGCCAGCAGTGAGTTGGGCCAGTCGTTTCAGCCCCAGCATTTT.

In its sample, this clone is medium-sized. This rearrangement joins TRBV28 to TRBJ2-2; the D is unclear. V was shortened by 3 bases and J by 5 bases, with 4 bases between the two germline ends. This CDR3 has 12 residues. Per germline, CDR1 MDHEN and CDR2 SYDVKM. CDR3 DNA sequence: TGTGCCAGCAGTTTGGAGACCGGGGAGCTGTTTTTT. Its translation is CASSLETGELFF.

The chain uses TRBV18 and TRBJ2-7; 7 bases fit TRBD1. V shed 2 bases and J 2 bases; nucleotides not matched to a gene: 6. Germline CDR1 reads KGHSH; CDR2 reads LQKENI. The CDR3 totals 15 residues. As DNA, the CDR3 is TGTGCCAGCTCACCAGACCAGGGGGTAACCTACGAGCAGTACTTC. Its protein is CASSPDQGVTYEQYF.

The CDR3 reads CASSPHGGTEAFF. CDR3 nucleotide sequence: TGTGCCAGCAGTCCCCACGGGGGGACTGAAGCTTTCTTT. The genes are TRBV27 and TRBJ1-1; weak D call: TRBD1 (5 bases). Germline V gene sequence: CDR1 MNHEY, CDR2 SMNVEV (reference sequence). The CDR3 has 13 amino acids. Trimming shortened V by 5 bases and J by 5 bases, and 12 bases separated the two germline ends.

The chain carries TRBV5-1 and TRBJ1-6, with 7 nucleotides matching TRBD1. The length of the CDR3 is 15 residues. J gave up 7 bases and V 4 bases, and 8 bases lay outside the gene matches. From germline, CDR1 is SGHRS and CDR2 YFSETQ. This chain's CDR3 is CASSPVPGQNSPLHF. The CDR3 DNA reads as TGCGCCAGCAGCCCCGTCCCGGGACAGAATTCACCCCTCCACTTT.

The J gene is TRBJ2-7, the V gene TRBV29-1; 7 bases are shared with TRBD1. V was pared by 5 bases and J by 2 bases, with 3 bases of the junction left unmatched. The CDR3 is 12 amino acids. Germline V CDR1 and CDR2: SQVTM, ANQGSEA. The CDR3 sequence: CSVRDSAYEQYF. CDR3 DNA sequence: TGCAGCGTTAGGGACAGTGCCTACGAGCAGTACTTC.

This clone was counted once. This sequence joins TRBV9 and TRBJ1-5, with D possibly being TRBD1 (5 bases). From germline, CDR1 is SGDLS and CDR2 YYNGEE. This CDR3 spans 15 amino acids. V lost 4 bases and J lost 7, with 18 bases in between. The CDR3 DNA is TGTGCCAGCAGCCCCGACCTCAACCGGGGGCAGCCCCAGCATTTT. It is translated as CASSPDLNRGQPQHF. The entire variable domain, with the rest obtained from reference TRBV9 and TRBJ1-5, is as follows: DSGVTQTPKHLITATGQRVTLRCSPRSGDLSVYWYQQSLDQGLQFLIQYYNGEERAKGNILERFSAQQFPDLHSELNLSSLELGDSALYFCASSPDLNRGQPQHFGDGTRLSIL.

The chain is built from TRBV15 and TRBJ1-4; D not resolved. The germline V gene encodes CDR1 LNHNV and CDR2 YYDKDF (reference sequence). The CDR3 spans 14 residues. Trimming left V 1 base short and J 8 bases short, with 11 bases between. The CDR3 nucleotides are TGTGCCACCAGCAGAGTAACGGGAGAAGAAAAACTGTTTTTT. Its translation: CATSRVTGEEKLFF.

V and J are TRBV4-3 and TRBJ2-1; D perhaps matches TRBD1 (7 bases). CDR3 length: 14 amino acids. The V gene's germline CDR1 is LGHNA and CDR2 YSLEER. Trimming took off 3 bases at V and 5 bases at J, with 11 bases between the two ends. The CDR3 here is CASSHPGGNNEQFF. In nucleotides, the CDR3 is TGCGCCAGCAGCCACCCAGGGGGGAACAATGAGCAGTTCTTC.

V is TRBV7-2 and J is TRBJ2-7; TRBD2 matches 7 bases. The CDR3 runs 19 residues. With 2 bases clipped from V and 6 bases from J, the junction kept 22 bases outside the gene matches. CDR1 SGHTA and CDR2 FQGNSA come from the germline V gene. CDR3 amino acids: CASSLIGGGGGPENLEQYF. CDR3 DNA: TGTGCCAGCAGCTTAATTGGCGGGGGAGGAGGGCCCGAAAACCTCGAGCAGTACTTC.

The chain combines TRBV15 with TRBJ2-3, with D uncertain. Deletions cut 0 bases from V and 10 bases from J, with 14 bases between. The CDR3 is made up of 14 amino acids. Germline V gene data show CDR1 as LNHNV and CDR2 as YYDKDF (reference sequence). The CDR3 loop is CATSRDRATRAQYF. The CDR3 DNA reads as TGTGCCACCAGCAGAGATCGAGCGACCCGGGCGCAGTATTTT.

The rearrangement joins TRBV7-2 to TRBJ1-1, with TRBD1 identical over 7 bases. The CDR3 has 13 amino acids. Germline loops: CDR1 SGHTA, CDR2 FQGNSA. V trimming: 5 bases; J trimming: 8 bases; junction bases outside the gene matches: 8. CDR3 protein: CASSPRQGTEAFF. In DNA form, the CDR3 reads TGTGCCAGCAGCCCCCGACAGGGAACAGAAGCTTTCTTT.

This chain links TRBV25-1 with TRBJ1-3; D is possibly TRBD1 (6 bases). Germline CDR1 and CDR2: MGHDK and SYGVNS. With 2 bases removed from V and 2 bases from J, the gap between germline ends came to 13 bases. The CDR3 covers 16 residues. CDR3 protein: CASSETTGYTGNTIYF. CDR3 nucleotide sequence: TGTGCCAGCAGTGAAACGACAGGCTATACTGGAAACACCATATATTTT.

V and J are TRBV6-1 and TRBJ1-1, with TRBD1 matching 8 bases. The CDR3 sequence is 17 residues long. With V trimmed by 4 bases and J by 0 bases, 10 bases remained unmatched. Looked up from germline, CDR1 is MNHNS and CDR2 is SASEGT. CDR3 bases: TGTGCCAGCAGTGTATCCTCGACAGGGGTCGTGAACACTGAAGCTTTCTTT. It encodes CASSVSSTGVVNTEAFF.

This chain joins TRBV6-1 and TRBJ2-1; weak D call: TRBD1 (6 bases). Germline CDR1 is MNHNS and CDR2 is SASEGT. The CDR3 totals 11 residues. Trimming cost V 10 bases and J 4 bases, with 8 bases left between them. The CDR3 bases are TGTGCCACTGACAGGTACAATGAGCAGTTCTTC. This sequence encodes CATDRYNEQFF.

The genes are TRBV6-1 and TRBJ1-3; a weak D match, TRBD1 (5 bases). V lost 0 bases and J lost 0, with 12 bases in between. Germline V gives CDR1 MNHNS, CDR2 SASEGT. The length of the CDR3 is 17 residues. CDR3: CASSEATGLRSGNTIYF. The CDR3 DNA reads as TGTGCCAGCAGTGAAGCCACGGGACTACGCTCTGGAAACACCATATATTTT.

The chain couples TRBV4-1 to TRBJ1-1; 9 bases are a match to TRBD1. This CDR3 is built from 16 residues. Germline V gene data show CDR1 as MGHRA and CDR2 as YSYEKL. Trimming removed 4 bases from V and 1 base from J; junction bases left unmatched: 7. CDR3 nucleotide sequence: TGCGCCAGCAGCCGGGACAGGGAGGTGGGGAACACTGAAGCTTTCTTT. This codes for CASSRDREVGNTEAFF.

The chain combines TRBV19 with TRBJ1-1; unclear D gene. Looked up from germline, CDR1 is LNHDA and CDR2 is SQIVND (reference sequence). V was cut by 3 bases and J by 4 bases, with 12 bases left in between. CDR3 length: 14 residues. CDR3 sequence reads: CASSIPGALTEAFF. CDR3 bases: TGTGCCAGTAGTATTCCAGGCGCTCTCACTGAAGCTTTCTTT.

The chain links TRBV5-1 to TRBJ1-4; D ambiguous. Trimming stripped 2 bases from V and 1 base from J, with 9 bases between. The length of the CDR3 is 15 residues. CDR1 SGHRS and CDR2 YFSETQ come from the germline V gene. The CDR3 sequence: CASSFSGGTNEKLFF. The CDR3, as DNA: TGCGCCAGCAGCTTCAGCGGCGGAACTAATGAAAAACTGTTTTTT.

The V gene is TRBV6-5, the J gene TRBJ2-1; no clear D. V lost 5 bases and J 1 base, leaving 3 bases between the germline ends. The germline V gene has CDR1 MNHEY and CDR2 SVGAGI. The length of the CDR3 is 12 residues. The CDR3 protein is CASSTSYNEQFF. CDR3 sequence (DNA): TGTGCCAGCAGTACTTCCTACAATGAGCAGTTCTTC.

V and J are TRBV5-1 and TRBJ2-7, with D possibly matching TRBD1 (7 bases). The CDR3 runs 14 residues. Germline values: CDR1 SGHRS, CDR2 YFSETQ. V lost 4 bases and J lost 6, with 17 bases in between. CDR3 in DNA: TGCGCCAGCAGCCTGTCCCAGGGGGGATCCGAGCAGTACTTC. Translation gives CASSLSQGGSEQYF.

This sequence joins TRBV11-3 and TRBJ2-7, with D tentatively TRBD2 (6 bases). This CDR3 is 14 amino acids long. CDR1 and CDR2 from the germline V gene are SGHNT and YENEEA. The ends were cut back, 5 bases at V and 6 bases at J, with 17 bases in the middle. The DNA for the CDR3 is TGTGCCAGCAGCCGCGGGGACCGGGTGGGCGAGCAGTACTTC. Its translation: CASSRGDRVGEQYF.

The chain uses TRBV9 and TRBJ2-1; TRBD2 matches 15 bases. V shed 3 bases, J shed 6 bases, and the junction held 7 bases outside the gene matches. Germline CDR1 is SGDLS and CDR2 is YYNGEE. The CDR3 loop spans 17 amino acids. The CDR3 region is CASSERGLAGGPNEQFF. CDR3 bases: TGTGCCAGCAGCGAGAGGGGACTAGCGGGAGGACCCAATGAGCAGTTCTTC.

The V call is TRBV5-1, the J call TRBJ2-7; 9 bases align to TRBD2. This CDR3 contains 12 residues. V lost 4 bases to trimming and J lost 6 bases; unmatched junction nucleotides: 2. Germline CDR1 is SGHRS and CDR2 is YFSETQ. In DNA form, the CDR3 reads TGCGCCAGCAGCCCGACTAGCGGCGAGCAGTACTTC. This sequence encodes CASSPTSGEQYF.

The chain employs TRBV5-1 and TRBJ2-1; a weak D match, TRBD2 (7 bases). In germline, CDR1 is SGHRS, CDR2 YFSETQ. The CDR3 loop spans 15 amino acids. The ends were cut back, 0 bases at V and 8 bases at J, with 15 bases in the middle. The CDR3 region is CASSLGGGDWDEQFF. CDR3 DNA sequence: TGCGCCAGCAGCTTGGGGGGGGGCGACTGGGATGAGCAGTTCTTC. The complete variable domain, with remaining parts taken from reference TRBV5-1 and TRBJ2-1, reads KAGVTQTPRYLIKTRGQQVTLSCSPISGHRSVSWYQQTPGQGLQFLFEYFSETQRNKGNFPGRFSGRQFSNSRSEMNVSTLELGDSALYLCASSLGGGDWDEQFFGPGTRLTVL.

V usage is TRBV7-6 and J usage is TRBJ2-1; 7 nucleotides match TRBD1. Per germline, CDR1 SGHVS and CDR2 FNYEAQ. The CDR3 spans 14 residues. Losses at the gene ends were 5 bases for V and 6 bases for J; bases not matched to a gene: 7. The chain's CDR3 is CASSKPGQPNEQFF. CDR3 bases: TGTGCCAGCAGCAAACCGGGACAGCCCAATGAGCAGTTCTTC.